Given below is one T cell receptor (beta chain) in context. No antigen is known for it. Per germline, CDR1 SGHNT and CDR2 YYREEE (reference sequence). The V end was cut by 5 bases, the J end by 2 bases, with 17 bases between. This CDR3 region has 16 residues. Here immunoSEQ multiplex PCR was the method, and the copy in TCRdb shows in-frame clones only, minus some. The repertoire has 80,000 or so clones, 80% to 95% of them found once; the top ten carry approximately 4.5%. These data are taken from a study of T cell responses to AZD1222 COVID-19 vaccine. Notes on the study in general: Among AZD1222 vaccinees, only six were seropositive at baseline.

Specimen: peripheral blood, collected 28 days after the second AZD1222 dose. This sequence originates from an adult who received the AZD1222 COVID-19 vaccine. The V gene is TRBV5-4, the J gene TRBJ2-1; D is undetermined. The CDR3 bases are TGTGCCAGCAGTTTAACCCGACGGGCAACCTACAATGAGCAGTTCTTC. This translates into CASSLTRRATYNEQFF. Looking up the rest from reference TRBV5-4 and TRBJ2-1 gives the full variable domain: ETGVTQSPTHLIKTRGQQVTLRCSSQSGHNTVSWYQQALGQGPQFIFQYYREEENGRGNFPPRFSGLQFPNYSSELNVNALELDDSALYLCASSLTRRATYNEQFFGPGTRLTVL.